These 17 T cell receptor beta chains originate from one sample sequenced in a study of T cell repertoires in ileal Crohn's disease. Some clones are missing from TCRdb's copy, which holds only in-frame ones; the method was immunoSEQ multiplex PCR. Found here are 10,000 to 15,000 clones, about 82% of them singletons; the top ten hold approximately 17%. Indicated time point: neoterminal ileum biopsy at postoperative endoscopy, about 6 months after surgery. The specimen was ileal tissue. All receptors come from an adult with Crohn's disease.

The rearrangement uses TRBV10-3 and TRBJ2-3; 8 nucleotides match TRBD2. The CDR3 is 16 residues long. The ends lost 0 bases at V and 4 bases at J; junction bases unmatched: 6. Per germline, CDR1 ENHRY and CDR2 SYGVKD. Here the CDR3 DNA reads TGTGCCATCAGTGAGTCGCGTAGCGGGATATCAGATACGCAGTATTTT. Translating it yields CAISESRSGISDTQYF.

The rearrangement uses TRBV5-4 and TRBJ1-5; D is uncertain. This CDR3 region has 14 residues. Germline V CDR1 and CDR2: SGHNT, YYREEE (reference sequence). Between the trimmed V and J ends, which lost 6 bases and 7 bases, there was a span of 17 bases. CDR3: CASTPTPGEQPQHF. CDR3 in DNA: TGTGCCAGCACCCCGACCCCGGGAGAGCAGCCCCAGCATTTT. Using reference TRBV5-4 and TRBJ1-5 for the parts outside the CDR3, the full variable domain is ETGVTQSPTHLIKTRGQQVTLRCSSQSGHNTVSWYQQALGQGPQFIFQYYREEENGRGNFPPRFSGLQFPNYSSELNVNALELDDSALYLCASTPTPGEQPQHFGDGTRLSIL.

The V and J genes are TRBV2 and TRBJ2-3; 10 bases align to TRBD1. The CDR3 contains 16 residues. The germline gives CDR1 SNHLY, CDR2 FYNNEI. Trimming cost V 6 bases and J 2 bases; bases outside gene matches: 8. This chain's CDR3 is CASRYPGQGPTDTQYF. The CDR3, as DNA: TGTGCCAGCAGGTACCCGGGACAGGGGCCCACAGATACGCAGTATTTT.

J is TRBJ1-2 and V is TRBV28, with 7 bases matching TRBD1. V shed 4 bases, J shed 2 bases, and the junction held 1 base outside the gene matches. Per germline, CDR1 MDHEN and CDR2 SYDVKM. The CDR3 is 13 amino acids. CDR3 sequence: CASSWGQNYGYTF. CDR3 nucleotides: TGTGCCAGCAGTTGGGGACAGAACTATGGCTACACCTTC.

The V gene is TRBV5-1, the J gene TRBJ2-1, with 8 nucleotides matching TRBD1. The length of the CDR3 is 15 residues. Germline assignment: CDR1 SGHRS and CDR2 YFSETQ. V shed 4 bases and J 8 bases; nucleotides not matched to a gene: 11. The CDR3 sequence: CASSRSGTGSHEQFF. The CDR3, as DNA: TGCGCCAGCAGCCGTTCCGGGACAGGTAGTCATGAGCAGTTCTTC.

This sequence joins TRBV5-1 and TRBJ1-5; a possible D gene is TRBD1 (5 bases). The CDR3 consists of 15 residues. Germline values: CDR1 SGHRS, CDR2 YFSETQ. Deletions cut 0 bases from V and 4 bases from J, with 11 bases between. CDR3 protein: CASSLDRQSNQPQHF. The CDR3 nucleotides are TGCGCCAGCAGCTTGGATAGACAGTCGAATCAGCCCCAGCATTTT.

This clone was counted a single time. CDR3 sequence reads: CASSRSGYNEQFF. CDR3 coding DNA: TGCGCCAGCAGCCGGAGCGGTTACAATGAGCAGTTCTTC. V gene TRBV4-1 combines with J gene TRBJ2-1; a possible D gene is TRBD2 (5 bases). V lost 4 bases and J 4 bases, leaving 8 bases between the germline ends. This CDR3 is 13 amino acids long. The germline gives CDR1 MGHRA, CDR2 YSYEKL.

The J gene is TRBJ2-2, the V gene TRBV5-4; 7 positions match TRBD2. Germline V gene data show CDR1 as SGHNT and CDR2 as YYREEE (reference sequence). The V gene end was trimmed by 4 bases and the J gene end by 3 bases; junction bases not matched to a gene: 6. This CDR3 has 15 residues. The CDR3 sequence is CASSSGTRDTGELFF. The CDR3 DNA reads TGTGCCAGCAGCAGCGGGACTCGGGACACCGGGGAGCTGTTTTTT.

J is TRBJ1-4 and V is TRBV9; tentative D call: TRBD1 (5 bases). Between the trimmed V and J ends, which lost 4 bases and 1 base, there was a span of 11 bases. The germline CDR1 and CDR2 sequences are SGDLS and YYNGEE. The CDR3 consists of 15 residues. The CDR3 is CASSLGGGTNEKLFF. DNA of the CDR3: TGTGCCAGCAGCCTTGGGGGAGGAACTAATGAAAAACTGTTTTTT.

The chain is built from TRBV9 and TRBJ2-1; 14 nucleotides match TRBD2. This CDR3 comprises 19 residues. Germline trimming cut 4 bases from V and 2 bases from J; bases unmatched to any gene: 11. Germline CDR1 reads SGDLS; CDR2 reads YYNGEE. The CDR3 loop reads CASSSNYRTSGGPYNEQFF. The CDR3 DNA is TGTGCCAGCAGCTCCAACTACCGGACTAGCGGGGGGCCCTACAATGAGCAGTTCTTC.

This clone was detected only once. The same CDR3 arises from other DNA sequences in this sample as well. As DNA, the CDR3 is TGTGCCAGCAGCTTAGGCGCTAGCACAGATACGCAGTATTTT. Protein: CASSLGASTDTQYF. The V and J genes are TRBV11-3 and TRBJ2-3, with D uncertain. The length of the CDR3 is 14 residues. From germline, CDR1 is SGHNT and CDR2 YENEEA. Trimming stripped 1 base from V and 0 bases from J, with 5 bases between.

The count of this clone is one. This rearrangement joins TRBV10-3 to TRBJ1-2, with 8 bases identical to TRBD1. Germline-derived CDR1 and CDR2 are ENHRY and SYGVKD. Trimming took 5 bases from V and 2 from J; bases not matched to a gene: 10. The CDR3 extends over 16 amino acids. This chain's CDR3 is CAISNGQGTVNYGYTF. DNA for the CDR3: TGTGCCATCAGTAACGGACAGGGAACTGTAAACTATGGCTACACCTTC.

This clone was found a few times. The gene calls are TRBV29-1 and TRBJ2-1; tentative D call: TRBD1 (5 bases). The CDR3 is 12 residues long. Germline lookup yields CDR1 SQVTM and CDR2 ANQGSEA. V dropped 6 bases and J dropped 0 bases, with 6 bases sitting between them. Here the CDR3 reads CSVRVSYNEQFF. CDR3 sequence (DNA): TGCAGCGTCAGGGTCTCCTACAATGAGCAGTTCTTC.

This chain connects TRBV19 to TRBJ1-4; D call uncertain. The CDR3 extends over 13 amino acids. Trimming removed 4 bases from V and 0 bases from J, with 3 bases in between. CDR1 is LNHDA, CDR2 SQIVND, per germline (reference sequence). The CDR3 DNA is TGTGCCAGTAGTACCTCAACTAATGAAAAACTGTTTTTT. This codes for CASSTSTNEKLFF.

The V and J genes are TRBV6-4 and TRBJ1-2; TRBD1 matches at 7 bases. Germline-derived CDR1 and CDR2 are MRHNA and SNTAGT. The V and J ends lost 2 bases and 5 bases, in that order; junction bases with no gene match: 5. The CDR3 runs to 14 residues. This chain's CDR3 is CASSDPPGQYGYTF. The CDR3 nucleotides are TGTGCCAGCAGTGACCCTCCGGGACAGTATGGCTACACCTTC.

The DNA of the CDR3 is TGTGCCAGCAGTTTAGGCATGGGACACCAAAACTCTGGGGCCAACGTCCTGACTTTC. Protein: CASSLGMGHQNSGANVLTF. This chain connects TRBV28 to TRBJ2-6; possible D gene TRBD1, 6 bases. V lost 2 bases, J lost 0 bases, and 17 bases lay in between. Germline values: CDR1 MDHEN, CDR2 SYDVKM. This CDR3 is 19 amino acids long.

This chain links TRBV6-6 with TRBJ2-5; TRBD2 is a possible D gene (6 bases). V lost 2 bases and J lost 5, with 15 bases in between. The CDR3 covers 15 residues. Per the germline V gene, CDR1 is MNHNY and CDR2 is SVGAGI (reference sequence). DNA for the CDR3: TGTGCCAGCAGTTACGACCTAGCGACGATGGAGACCCAGTACTTC. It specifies CASSYDLATMETQYF.